Detailed here is one T cell receptor (beta chain). This entry belongs to a study of cytomegalovirus exposure and HLA in healthy donors. The PCR had 60 Vbeta and 13 Jbeta primers. Sequencing was performed with immunoSEQ multiplex PCR; in TCRdb, only in-frame clones are kept and a portion is missing. This repertoire shows 200,000 to 250,000 clones, 65% to 90% found once; its top ten account for over 1.1%. This TCR derives from a girl between 10 and 17 years old in good health and CMV-seronegative. Sequenced input: PBMCs.

Here the CDR3 reads CASSYKRGGTDTQYF. In DNA form, the CDR3 reads TGTGCCAGCAGTTATAAGCGGGGTGGAACAGATACGCAGTATTTT. The chain links TRBV6-5 to TRBJ2-3, with 7 bases aligning to TRBD2. With 3 bases clipped from V and 3 bases from J, the junction kept 6 bases outside the gene matches. CDR1 and CDR2 from the germline V gene are MNHEY and SVGAGI. There are 15 residues in the CDR3.